This TCR beta chain was captured in a study of beta chain features in type 1 diabetes. The study's findings and limits: The naive, central memory and Treg TCRB repertoires of patients appeared to be more similar to one another than those of healthy donors. When Type 1 diabetes patients were examined, their TCRB CDR3s proved moderately but significantly shorter in all four CD4+ subsets.

This clone was found a few times. The antigen remains undetermined. V trimming: 5 bases; J trimming: 6 bases; junction bases outside the gene matches: 6. The CDR3 runs to 14 residues. Germline V CDR1 and CDR2: SGHNT, YYREEE (reference sequence). The entirety of the isolated RNA underwent reverse transcription, so expressed TCRB transcripts were sequenced. Using immunoSEQ multiplex PCR, the repertoire was profiled, and TCRdb retains in-frame clones only, with some absent. The sample consists of 250,000 to 300,000 clones, roughly a quarter of them appearing once. The chain is built from TRBV5-4 and TRBJ2-2, with 8 bases that match TRBD2. The sample consisted of naive CD4+ T cells from blood. The origin of this receptor is a woman aged 30 to 39 with type 1 diabetes. CDR3 DNA sequence: TGTGCCAGCAGTTCTTGGACTAGCCCCGGGGAGCTGTTTTTT. This translates into CASSSWTSPGELFF.